Presented here are 9 T cell receptor beta chains from one specimen sequenced in a study of STAT3 mutations in large granular lymphocyte leukemia. Assay used: immunoSEQ multiplex PCR; TCRdb lists only in-frame clones, some missing. The sample consists of 40,000 to 50,000 clones, approximately 78% of them appearing once. These TCRs are of unknown antigen specificity. Whole-study findings and limits: At least one immunodominant TCR beta clonotype appeared in every T-cell large granular lymphocyte leukemia patient.

The sequencing sample was made of PBMCs. The receptors originated from a human donor with T large granular lymphocyte leukemia. Some clones in this sample may be carry-over from other donors' samples.

V is TRBV11-2 and J is TRBJ1-6; TRBD1 agrees at 8 bases. The V segment lost 4 bases and the J segment 10 bases; nucleotides outside the gene matches: 6. The CDR3 extends over 14 amino acids. From germline, CDR1 is SGHAT and CDR2 FQNNGV. CDR3: CASSSSTGASPLHF. The CDR3 nucleotides read TGTGCCAGCAGCTCCTCGACAGGGGCGTCACCCCTCCACTTT.

The rearrangement joins TRBV5-6 to TRBJ2-5; D not resolved. CDR3 length: 12 amino acids. Germline CDR1 SGHDT, CDR2 YYEEEE. V lost 1 base, J lost 0 bases, and 1 base lay in between. CDR3 sequence (DNA): TGTGCCAGCAGCTTGAACCAAGAGACCCAGTACTTC. This codes for CASSLNQETQYF.

This chain links TRBV18 with TRBJ1-5; D gene unclear. The V end lost 6 bases, the J end lost 6 bases, and 12 bases lay between the germline ends. Germline CDR1 reads KGHSH; CDR2 reads LQKENI. This CDR3 region has 13 residues. The CDR3 sequence is CASSQDSGQPQHF. For the CDR3, the DNA is TGTGCCAGCTCGCAGGATTCTGGTCAGCCCCAGCATTTT.

The genes are TRBV7-9 and TRBJ2-2, with 7 bases aligning to TRBD2. The CDR3 sequence is 15 residues long. Germline V gene data show CDR1 as SEHNR and CDR2 as FQNEAQ (reference sequence). After removal of 4 bases from V and 5 bases from J, the junction contained 7 bases not matched to a gene. The CDR3 DNA reads as TGTGCCAGCAGCTGGGGGACTACATGGACCGGGGAGCTGTTTTTT. Protein sequence: CASSWGTTWTGELFF.

For the CDR3, the DNA is TGTGCCAGCAGTGAATTTACCACAGTATACGAGCAGTACGTC. Amino acids: CASSEFTTVYEQYV. The chain carries TRBV6-1 and TRBJ2-7; no firm D call. The length of the CDR3 is 14 residues. Germline values: CDR1 MNHNS, CDR2 SASEGT. The ends were cut back, 2 bases at V and 4 bases at J, with 12 bases in the middle.

The chain couples TRBV5-1 to TRBJ1-2; the D is unclear. With 0 bases removed from V and 8 bases from J, the gap between germline ends came to 14 bases. Germline CDR1 reads SGHRS; CDR2 reads YFSETQ. CDR3 length equals 14 residues. In DNA, the CDR3 is TGCGCCAGCAGCTTGGAGTCTGGGCTCAAAGGCTACACCTTC. This translates into CASSLESGLKGYTF.

The V gene is TRBV7-8, the J gene TRBJ2-1; D gene unclear. Germline CDR1 and CDR2: SGHVS and FQNEAQ. Trimming shortened V by 2 bases and J by 1 base, and 12 bases separated the two germline ends. The CDR3 is 16 amino acids. In DNA form, the CDR3 reads TGTGCCAGCAGCTTATATGTGGGTTCATCCTACAATGAGCAGTTCTTC. Its translation is CASSLYVGSSYNEQFF.

The rearrangement uses TRBV18 and TRBJ2-3; 9 nucleotides match TRBD2. The trim removed 5 bases at V and 0 bases at J, leaving 0 bases unmatched. The germline V gene encodes CDR1 KGHSH and CDR2 LQKENI. The CDR3 sequence is 14 residues long. CDR3 nucleotides: TGTGCCAGCTCAAGCGGGGGGAGCACAGATACGCAGTATTTT. Protein sequence: CASSSGGSTDTQYF.

The genes are TRBV18 and TRBJ1-4; D might be TRBD1 (5 bases). Trimming pared 3 bases from V and 5 bases from J, leaving 13 bases between. Germline CDR1 KGHSH, CDR2 LQKENI. This CDR3 is 15 amino acids long. This CDR3 is CASSPQDTLNEKLFF. CDR3 coding DNA: TGTGCCAGCTCACCCCAGGACACCCTGAATGAAAAACTGTTTTTT.